This T cell receptor beta chain was captured by sequencing in a study of regulatory T cells in long-lasting Graves disease. Study-wide points: Persistent Graves' patients possessed reduced TCR diversity relative to recently diagnosed ones. Under persistent disease, TRBV28, TRBJ1-2 and TRBJ2-5 were used preferentially.

This clonotype was seen a few times. The antigen remains undetermined. The time point denotes: newly diagnosed GD, antithyroid drugs for less than 3 months. Construction of the TCR library relied on RNA isolated from PBMCs. Criteria from the American Thyroid Association guidelines were applied to diagnose Graves' disease. Building the TCR beta libraries relied on iRepertoire HTBI primers, and CDR3 regions underwent Arm-PCR. TCRdb called the multiplex PCR reads again in MiXCR, with one record for every CDR3 protein. The table includes approximately 470,000 distinct CDR3 sequences, around 15% detected once. The ends lost 6 bases at V and 11 bases at J; junction bases unmatched: 15. Germline CDR1 and CDR2: MNHEY and SVGEGT. The CDR3 length is 16 residues. The same data also went into a second study, on T cells in Graves' hyperthyroidism and ophthalmopathy.

This sequence originates from a man in his forties with Graves disease. The source material was peripheral blood mononuclear cells (PBMCs), sampled at new diagnosis, from a patient treated with antithyroid drugs. The V gene is TRBV6-2 or TRBV6-3, the J gene TRBJ2-3, with 12 bases identical to TRBD1. The CDR3, as DNA: TGTGCCAGCAGGGATCCCGGGACAGGGGGCTTGGCTGTGCAGTATTTT. As protein: CASRDPGTGGLAVQYF.